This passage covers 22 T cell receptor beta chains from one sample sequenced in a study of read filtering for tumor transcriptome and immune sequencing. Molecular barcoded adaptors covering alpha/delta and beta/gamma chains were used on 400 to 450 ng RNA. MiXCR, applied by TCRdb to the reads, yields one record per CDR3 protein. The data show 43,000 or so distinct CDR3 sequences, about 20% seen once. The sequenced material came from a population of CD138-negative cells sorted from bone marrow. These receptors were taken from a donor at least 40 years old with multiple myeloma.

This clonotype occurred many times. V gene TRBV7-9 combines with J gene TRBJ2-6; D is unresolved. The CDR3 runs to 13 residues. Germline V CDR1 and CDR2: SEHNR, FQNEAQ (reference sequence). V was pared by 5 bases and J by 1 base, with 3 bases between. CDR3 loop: CASSESGANVLTF. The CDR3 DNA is TGTGCCAGCAGCGAGTCTGGGGCCAACGTCCTGACTTTC.

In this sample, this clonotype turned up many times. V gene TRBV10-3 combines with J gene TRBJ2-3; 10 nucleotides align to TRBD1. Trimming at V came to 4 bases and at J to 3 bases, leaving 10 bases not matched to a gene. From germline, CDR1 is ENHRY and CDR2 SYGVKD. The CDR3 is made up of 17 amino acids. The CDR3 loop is CAISGNTRDRGTDTQYF. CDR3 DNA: TGTGCCATCAGTGGGAATACAAGGGACAGGGGAACAGATACGCAGTATTTT.

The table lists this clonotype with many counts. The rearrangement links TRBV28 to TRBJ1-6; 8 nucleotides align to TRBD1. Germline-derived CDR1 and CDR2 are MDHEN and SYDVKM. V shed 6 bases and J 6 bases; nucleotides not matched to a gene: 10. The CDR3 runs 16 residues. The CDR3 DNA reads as TGTGCCAGCAGCCAAGCTGACAGGGGAATTAATTCACCCCTCCACTTT. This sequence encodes CASSQADRGINSPLHF.

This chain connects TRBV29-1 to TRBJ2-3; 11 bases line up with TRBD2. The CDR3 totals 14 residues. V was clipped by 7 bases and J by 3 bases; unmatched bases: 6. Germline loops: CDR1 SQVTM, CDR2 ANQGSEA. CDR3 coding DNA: TGCAGCGCCGACGGGACTAGCGGAACAGATACGCAGTATTTT. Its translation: CSADGTSGTDTQYF.

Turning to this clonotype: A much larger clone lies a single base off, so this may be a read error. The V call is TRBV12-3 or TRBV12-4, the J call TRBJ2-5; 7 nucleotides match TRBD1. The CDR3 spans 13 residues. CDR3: CASTQGVEETKYF. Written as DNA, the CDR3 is TGTGCCAGCACCCAGGGGGTCGAAGAGACCAAGTACTTC.

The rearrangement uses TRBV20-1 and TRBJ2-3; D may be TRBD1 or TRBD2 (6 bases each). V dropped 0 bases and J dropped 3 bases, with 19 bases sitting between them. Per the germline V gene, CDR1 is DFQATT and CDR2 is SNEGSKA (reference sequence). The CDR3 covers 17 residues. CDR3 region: CSARDRGRGGLTDTQYF. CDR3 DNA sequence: TGCAGTGCTAGAGATCGGGGGCGAGGGGGGCTTACAGATACGCAGTATTTT.

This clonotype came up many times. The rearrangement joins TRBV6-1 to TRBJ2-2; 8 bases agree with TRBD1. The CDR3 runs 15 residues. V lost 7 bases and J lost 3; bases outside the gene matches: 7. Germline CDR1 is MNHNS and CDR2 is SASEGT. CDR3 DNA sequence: TGTGCCAGCACAGGGGGCGCAGGGGACACCGGGGAGCTGTTTTTT. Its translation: CASTGGAGDTGELFF.

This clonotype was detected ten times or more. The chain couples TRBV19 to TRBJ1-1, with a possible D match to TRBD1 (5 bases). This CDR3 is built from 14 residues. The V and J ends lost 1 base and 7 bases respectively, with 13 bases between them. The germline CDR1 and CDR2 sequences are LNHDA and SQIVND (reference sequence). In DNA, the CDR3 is TGTGCCAGTAGTATAGGGGGACTGCTAGGTGAAGCTTTCTTT. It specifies CASSIGGLLGEAFF.

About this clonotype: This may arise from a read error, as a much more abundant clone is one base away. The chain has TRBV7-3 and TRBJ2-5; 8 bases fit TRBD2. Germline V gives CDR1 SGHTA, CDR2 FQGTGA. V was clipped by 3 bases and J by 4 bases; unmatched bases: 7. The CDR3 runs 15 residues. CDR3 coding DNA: TGTGCCAGCAGCTTCGCAGCGGGAGTTCCAGAGACCCAGTACTTC. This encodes CASSFAAGVPETQYF. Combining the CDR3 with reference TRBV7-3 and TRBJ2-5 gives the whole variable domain GAGVSQTPSNKVTEKGKYVELRCDPISGHTALYWYRQSLGQGPEFLIYFQGTGAADDSGLPNDRFFAVRPEGSVSTLKIQRTERGDSAVYLCASSFAAGVPETQYFGPGTRLLVL.

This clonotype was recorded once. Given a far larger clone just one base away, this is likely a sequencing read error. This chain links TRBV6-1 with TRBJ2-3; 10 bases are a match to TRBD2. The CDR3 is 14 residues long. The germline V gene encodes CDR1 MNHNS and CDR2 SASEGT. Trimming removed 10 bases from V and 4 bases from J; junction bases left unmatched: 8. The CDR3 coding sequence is TGTGCCACTCCAGCGGGAGGGCCATCAGATACGCAGTATTTT. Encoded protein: CATPAGGPSDTQYF.

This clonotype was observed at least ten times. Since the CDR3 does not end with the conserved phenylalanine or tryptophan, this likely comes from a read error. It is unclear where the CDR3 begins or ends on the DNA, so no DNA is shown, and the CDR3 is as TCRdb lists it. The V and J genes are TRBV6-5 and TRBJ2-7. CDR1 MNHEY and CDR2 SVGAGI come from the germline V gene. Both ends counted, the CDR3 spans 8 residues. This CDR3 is CASSFATL.

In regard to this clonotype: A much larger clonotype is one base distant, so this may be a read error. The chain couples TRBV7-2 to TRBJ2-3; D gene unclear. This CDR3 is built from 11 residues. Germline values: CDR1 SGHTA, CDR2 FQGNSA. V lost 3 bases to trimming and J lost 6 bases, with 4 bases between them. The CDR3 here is CASSFFDTQYF. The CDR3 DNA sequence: TGTGCCAGCAGCTTCTTCGATACGCAGTATTTT.

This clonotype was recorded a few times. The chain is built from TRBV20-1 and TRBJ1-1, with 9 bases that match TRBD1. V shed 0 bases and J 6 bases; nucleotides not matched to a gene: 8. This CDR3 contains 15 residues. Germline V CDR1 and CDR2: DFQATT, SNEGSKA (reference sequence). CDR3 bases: TGCAGTGCTAGAGATGTGGGGACAGGGATCGCTGAAGCTTTCTTT. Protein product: CSARDVGTGIAEAFF.

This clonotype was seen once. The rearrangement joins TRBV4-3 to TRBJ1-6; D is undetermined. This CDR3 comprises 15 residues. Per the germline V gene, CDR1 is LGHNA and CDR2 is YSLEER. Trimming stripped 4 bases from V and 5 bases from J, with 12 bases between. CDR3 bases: TGCGCCAGCAGCCTAGATCTGCAGGATAATTCACCCCTCCACTTT. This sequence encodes CASSLDLQDNSPLHF.

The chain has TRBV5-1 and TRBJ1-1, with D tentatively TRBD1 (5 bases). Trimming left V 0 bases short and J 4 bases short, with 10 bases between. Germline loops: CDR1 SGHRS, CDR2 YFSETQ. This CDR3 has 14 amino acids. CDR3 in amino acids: CASSLDGAGTEAFF. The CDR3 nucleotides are TGCGCCAGCAGCTTGGACGGGGCGGGCACTGAAGCTTTCTTT.

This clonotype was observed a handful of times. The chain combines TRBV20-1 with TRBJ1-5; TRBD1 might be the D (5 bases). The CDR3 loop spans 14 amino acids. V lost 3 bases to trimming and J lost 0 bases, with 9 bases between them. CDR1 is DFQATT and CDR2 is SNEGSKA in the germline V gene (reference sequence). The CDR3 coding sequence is TGCAGTGCTAGCGAGGGGTTTAGCAATCAGCCCCAGCATTTT. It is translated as CSASEGFSNQPQHF.

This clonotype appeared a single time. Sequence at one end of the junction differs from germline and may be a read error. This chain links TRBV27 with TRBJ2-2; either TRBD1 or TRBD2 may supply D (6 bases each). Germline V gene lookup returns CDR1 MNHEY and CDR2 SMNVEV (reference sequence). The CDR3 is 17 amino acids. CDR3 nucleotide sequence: TGTGTCAGCAGTAGAAGGGTCAGTTTGAGGGACACCGGGGGGCTGTTTTTT. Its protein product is CVSSRRVSLRDTGGLFF.

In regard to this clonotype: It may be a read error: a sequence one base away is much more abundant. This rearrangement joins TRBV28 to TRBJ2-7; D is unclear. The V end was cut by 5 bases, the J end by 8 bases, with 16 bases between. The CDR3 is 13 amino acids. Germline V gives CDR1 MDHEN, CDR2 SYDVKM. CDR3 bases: TGTGCCAGCAGTGACGTATATCCTGGCAAGCAGTACTTC. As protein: CASSDVYPGKQYF.

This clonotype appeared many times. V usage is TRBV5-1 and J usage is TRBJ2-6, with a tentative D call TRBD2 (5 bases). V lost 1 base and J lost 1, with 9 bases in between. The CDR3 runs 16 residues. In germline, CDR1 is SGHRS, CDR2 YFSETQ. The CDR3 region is CASSLSPGSGANVLTF. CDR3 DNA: TGCGCCAGCAGCTTGTCGCCGGGATCTGGGGCCAACGTCCTGACTTTC.

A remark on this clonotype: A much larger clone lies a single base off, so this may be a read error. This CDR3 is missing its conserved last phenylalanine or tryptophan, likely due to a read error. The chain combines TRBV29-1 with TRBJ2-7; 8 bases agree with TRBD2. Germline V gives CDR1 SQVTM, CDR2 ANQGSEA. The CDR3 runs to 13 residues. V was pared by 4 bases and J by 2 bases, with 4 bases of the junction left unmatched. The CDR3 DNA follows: TGCAGCGTTGCTACTAGCGGCCCCTACGAGCAGTACCTC. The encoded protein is CSVATSGPYEQYL.

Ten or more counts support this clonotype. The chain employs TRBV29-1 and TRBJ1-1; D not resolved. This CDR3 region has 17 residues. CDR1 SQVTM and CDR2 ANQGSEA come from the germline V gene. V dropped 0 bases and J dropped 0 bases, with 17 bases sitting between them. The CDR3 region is CSVEDGRGPEVNTEAFF. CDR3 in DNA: TGCAGCGTTGAAGATGGCCGAGGGCCTGAAGTGAACACTGAAGCTTTCTTT.

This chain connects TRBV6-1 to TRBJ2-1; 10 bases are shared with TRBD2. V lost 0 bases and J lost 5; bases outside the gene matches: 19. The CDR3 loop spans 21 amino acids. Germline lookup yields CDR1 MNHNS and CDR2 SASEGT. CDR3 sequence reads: CASSEARLAGVREPRDNEQFF. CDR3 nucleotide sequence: TGTGCCAGCAGTGAAGCGAGGCTAGCGGGGGTCCGGGAACCTCGCGACAATGAGCAGTTCTTC.